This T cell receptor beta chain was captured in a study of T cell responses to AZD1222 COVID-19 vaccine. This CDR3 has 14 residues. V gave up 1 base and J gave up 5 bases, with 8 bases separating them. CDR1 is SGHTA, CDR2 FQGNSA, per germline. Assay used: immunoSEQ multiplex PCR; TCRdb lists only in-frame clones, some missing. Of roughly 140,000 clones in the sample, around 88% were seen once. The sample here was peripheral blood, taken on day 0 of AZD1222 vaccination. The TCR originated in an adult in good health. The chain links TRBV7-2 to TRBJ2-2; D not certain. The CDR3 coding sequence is TGTGCCAGCAGCTTAGTCCAGTGGACCGGGGAGCTGTTTTTT. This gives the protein CASSLVQWTGELFF.